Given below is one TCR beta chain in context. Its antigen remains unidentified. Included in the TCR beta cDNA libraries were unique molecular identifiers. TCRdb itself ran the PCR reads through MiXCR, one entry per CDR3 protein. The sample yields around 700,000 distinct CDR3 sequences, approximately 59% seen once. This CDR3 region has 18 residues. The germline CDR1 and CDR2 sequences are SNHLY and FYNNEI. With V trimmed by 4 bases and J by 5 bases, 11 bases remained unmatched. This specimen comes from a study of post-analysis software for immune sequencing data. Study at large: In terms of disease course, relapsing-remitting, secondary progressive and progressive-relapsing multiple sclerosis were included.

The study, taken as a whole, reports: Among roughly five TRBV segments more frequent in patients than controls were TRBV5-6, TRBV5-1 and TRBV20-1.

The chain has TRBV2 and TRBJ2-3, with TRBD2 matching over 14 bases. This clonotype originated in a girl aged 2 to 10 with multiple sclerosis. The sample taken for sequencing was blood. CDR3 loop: CASSAPGTSGSDLDTQYF. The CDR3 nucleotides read TGTGCCAGCAGTGCCCCCGGGACTAGCGGGAGCGACCTAGATACGCAGTATTTT.